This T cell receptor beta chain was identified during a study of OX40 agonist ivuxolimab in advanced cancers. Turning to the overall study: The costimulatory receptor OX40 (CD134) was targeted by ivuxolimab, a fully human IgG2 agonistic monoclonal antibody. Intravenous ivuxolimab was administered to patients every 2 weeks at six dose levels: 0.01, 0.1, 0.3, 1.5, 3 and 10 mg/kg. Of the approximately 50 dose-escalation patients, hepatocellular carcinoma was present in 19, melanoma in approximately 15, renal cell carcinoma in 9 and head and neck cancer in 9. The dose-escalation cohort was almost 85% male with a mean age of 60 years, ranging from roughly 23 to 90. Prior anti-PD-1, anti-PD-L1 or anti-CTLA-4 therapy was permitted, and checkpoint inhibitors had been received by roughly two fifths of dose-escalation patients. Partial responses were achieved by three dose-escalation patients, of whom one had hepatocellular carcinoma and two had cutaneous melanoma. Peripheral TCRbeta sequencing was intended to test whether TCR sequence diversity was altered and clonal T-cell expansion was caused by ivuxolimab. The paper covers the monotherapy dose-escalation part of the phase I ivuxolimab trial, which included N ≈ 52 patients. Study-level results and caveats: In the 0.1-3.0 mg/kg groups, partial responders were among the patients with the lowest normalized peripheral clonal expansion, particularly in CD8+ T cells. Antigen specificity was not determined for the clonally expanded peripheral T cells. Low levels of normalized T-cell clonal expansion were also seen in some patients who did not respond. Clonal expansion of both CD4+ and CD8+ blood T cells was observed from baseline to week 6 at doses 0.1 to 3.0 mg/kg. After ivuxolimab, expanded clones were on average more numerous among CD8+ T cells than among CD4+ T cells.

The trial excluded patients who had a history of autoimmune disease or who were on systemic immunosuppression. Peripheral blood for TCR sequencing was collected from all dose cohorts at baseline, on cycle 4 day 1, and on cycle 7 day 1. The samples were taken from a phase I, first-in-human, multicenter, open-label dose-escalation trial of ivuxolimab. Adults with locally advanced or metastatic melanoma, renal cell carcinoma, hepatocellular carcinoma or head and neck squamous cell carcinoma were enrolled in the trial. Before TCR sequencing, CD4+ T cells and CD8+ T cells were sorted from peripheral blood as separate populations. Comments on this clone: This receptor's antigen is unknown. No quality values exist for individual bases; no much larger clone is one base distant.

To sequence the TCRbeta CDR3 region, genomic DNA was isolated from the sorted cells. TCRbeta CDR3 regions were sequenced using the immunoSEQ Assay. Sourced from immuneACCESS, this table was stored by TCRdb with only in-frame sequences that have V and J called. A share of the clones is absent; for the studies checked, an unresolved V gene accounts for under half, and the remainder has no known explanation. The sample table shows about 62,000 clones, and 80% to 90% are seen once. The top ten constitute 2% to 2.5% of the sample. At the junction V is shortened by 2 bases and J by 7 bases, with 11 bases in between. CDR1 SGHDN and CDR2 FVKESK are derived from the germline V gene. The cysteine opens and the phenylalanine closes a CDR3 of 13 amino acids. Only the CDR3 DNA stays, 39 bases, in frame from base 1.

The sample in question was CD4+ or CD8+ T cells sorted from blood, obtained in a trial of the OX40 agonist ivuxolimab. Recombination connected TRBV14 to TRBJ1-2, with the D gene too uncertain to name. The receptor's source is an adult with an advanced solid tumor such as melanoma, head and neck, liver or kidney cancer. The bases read TGTGCCAGCAGCCAAAACCAGGTCGGTGGCTACACCTTC. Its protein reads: CASSQNQVGGYTF.